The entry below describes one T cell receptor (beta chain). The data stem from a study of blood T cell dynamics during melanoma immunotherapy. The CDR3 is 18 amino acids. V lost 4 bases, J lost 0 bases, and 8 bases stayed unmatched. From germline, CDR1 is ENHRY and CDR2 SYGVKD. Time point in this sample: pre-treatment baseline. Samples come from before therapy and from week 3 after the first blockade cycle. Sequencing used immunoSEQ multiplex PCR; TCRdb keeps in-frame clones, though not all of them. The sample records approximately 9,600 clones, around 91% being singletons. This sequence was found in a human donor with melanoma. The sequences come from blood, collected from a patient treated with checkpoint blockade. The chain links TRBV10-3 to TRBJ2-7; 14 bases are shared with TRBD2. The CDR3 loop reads CAISVGLAGGKHSYEQYF. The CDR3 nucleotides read TGTGCCATCAGTGTAGGACTAGCGGGAGGTAAGCACTCCTACGAGCAGTACTTC.